These 11 T cell receptor beta chains were all obtained from the same sample, sequenced in a study of blood T cell repertoires in COVID-19 (dated by TCRdb to about 2020). Library prep was done by the immunoSEQ multiplex PCR assay. The table was pulled from immuneACCESS by TCRdb, which kept in-frame rearrangements only. Such tables lose some clones; where checked, under half of the loss comes from unresolved V genes, and the rest has no known cause. The sample table contains 330,000 or so clones; only one count was recorded for about 88% of them. The top ten clonotypes cover approximately 0.97% of the sample. The sample was PBMCs or T cells enriched from blood (not recorded which). Every receptor here comes from a young woman who had been exposed to COVID-19.

V and J are TRBV7-9 and TRBJ2-1, with 9 bases that match TRBD2. CDR3 length: 15 amino acids. In germline, CDR1 is SEHNR, CDR2 FQNEAQ (reference sequence). The ends lost 3 bases at V and 10 bases at J; junction bases unmatched: 10. The CDR3 nucleotides are TGTGCCAGCAGCTTGGGAGCTAGCGGGATTCGGGAGCAGTTCTTC. This gives the protein CASSLGASGIREQFF. Based on the CDR3 plus reference TRBV7-9 and TRBJ2-1, the full variable domain is DTGVSQNPRHKITKRGQNVTFRCDPISEHNRLYWYRQTLGQGPEFLTYFQNEAQLEKSRLLSDRFSAERPKGSFSTLEIQRTEQGDSAMYLCASSLGASGIREQFFGPGTRLTVL.

The chain combines TRBV7-9 with TRBJ2-5, with 7 bases identical to TRBD1. V was pared by 5 bases and J by 1 base, with 10 bases of the junction left unmatched. CDR3 length: 16 residues. Germline V lookup: CDR1 SEHNR, CDR2 FQNEAQ (reference sequence). The CDR3 coding sequence is TGTGCCAGCAGCAAAACCGGGACAGCATCCCAAGAGACCCAGTACTTC. Protein sequence: CASSKTGTASQETQYF. Full variable domain (outside the CDR3, taken from reference TRBV7-9 and TRBJ2-5): DTGVSQNPRHKITKRGQNVTFRCDPISEHNRLYWYRQTLGQGPEFLTYFQNEAQLEKSRLLSDRFSAERPKGSFSTLEIQRTEQGDSAMYLCASSKTGTASQETQYFGPGTRLLVL.

The CDR3 DNA reads as TGTGCCAGCACGGGGGGAGCAACCTACGAGCAGTACTTC. This sequence encodes CASTGGATYEQYF. The chain is built from TRBV28 and TRBJ2-7, with 7 bases aligning to TRBD2. The CDR3 runs to 13 residues. The V gene's germline CDR1 is MDHEN and CDR2 SYDVKM. V was pared by 7 bases and J by 2 bases, with 5 bases of the junction left unmatched.

V gene TRBV5-8 combines with J gene TRBJ1-2; the match to TRBD1 covers 8 bases. Germline lookup yields CDR1 SGHTS and CDR2 YDEGEE. This CDR3 is built from 15 residues. V trimming: 4 bases; J trimming: 4 bases; junction bases outside the gene matches: 9. CDR3 residues: CASSQGTGESYGYTF. The CDR3 DNA reads as TGTGCCAGCAGCCAAGGGACAGGAGAGAGCTATGGCTACACCTTC.

The rearrangement joins TRBV5-4 to TRBJ1-2; D is unclear. V was cut by 0 bases and J by 2 bases, with 5 bases left in between. The CDR3 totals 13 residues. Germline V gives CDR1 SGHNT, CDR2 YYREEE (reference sequence). CDR3 residues: CASSLDSNYGYTF. CDR3 nucleotide sequence: TGTGCCAGCAGCTTGGACAGCAACTATGGCTACACCTTC.

This clone occurred a few times. The chain is built from TRBV28 and TRBJ2-7; 11 bases map to TRBD1. The CDR3 extends over 13 amino acids. V shed 5 bases and J 6 bases; nucleotides not matched to a gene: 3. Per germline, CDR1 MDHEN and CDR2 SYDVKM. Here the CDR3 DNA reads TGTGCCAGCAGTCCCGGGACAGGGGGCGAGCAGTACTTC. Its translation: CASSPGTGGEQYF.

This clone was detected once. The chain is built from TRBV28 and TRBJ2-7; 7 bases line up with TRBD1. The ends lost 2 bases at V and 3 bases at J; junction bases unmatched: 19. The germline V gene has CDR1 MDHEN and CDR2 SYDVKM. This CDR3 has 19 residues. The CDR3 DNA reads TGTGCCAGCAGTTTAGATGACAGGGATATTGTGGGGGCCCACTACGAGCAGTACTTC. Its translation is CASSLDDRDIVGAHYEQYF.

This chain connects TRBV9 to TRBJ2-3, with D possibly matching TRBD2 (5 bases). The germline V and J ends were trimmed by 6 bases and 0 bases, with 11 bases remaining between them. CDR1 and CDR2 (germline): SGDLS, YYNGEE. CDR3 length: 14 residues. CDR3 DNA: TGTGCCAGCAAGAATGGGAGTAGCACAGATACGCAGTATTTT. Its translation: CASKNGSSTDTQYF.

The chain joins TRBV14 to TRBJ2-7; 10 bases align to TRBD2. The germline V gene has CDR1 SGHDN and CDR2 FVKESK. With 0 bases clipped from V and 1 base from J, the junction kept 6 bases outside the gene matches. The CDR3 runs 17 residues. CDR3 residues: CASSQEASGSVSYEQYF. CDR3 DNA: TGTGCCAGCAGCCAAGAAGCTAGCGGGAGTGTATCCTACGAGCAGTACTTC.

V and J are TRBV5-1 and TRBJ2-2, with TRBD2 matching over 10 bases. Germline-derived CDR1 and CDR2 are SGHRS and YFSETQ. CDR3 length: 16 residues. V lost 0 bases, J lost 5 bases, and 4 bases stayed unmatched. The CDR3 sequence is CASSLVVSGRTGELFF. In DNA, the CDR3 is TGCGCCAGCAGCTTGGTTGTTAGCGGGAGGACCGGGGAGCTGTTTTTT.

The CDR3 sequence: CASSPSIRQASTDTQYF. In DNA, the CDR3 is TGTGCCAGCTCACCCTCAATCCGACAAGCTAGCACAGATACGCAGTATTTT. The rearrangement links TRBV18 to TRBJ2-3; D is uncertain. V was trimmed by 3 bases and J by 0 bases, leaving 16 bases between them. The CDR3 length is 17 residues. In germline, CDR1 is KGHSH, CDR2 LQKENI.